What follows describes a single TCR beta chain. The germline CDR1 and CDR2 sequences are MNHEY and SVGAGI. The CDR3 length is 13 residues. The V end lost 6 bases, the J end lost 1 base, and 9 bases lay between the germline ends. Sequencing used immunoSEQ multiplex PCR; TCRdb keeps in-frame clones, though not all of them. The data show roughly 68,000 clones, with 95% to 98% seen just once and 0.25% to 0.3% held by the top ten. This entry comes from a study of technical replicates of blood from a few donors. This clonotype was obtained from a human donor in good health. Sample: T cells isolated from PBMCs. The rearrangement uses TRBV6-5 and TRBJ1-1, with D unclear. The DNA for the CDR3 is TGTGCCAGCAGCCTGATCGGGAACACTGAAGCTTTCTTT. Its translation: CASSLIGNTEAFF.